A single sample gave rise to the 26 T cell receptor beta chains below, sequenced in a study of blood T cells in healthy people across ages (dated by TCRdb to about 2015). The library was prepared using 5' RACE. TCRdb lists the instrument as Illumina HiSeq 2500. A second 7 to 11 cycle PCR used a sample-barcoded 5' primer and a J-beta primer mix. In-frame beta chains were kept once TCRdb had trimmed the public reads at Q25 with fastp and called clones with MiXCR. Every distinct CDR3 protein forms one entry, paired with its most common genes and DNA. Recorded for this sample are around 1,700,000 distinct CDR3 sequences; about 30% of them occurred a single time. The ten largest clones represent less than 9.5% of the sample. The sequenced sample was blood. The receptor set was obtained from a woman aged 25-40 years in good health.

Here the CDR3 DNA reads TGCGCCAGCAGCCAAGATTTGGCCTACACAGATACGCAGTATTTT. Encoded protein: CASSQDLAYTDTQYF. The chain couples TRBV4-3 to TRBJ2-3; D ambiguous. The length of the CDR3 is 15 residues. Per germline, CDR1 LGHNA and CDR2 YSLEER. Between the trimmed V and J ends, which lost 0 bases and 2 bases, there was a span of 9 bases.

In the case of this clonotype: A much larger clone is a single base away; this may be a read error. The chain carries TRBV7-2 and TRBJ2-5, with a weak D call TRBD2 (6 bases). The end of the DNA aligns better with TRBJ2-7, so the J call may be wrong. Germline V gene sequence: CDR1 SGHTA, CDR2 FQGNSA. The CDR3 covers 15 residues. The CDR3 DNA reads TGTGCCAGCAGCTTCGGGGGAGTTCTAATTTACGAGCAGTACTTC. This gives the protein CASSFGGVLIYEQYF.

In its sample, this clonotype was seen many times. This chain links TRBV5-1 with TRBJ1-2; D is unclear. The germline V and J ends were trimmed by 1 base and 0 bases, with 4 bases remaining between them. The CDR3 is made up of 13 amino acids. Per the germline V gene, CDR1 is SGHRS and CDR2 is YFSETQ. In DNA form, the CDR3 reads TGCGCCAGCAGCTTGACAGCTAACTATGGCTACACCTTC. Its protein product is CASSLTANYGYTF. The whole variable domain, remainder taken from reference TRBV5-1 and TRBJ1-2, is KAGVTQTPRYLIKTRGQQVTLSCSPISGHRSVSWYQQTPGQGLQFLFEYFSETQRNKGNFPGRFSGRQFSNSRSEMNVSTLELGDSALYLCASSLTANYGYTFGSGTRLTVV.

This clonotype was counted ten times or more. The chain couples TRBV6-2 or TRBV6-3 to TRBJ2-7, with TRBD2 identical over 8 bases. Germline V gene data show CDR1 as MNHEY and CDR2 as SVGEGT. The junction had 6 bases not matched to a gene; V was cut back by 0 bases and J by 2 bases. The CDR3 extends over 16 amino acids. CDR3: CASSYSVAGPTYEQYF. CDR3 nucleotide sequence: TGTGCCAGCAGTTACTCTGTAGCGGGGCCTACCTACGAGCAGTACTTC.

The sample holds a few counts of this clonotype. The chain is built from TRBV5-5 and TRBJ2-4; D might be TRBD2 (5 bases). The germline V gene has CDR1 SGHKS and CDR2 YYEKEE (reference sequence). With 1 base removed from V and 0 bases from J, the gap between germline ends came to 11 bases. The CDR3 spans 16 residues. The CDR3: CASSLLSGEAKNIQYF. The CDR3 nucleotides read TGTGCCAGCAGCTTGTTAAGCGGTGAAGCCAAAAACATTCAGTACTTC.

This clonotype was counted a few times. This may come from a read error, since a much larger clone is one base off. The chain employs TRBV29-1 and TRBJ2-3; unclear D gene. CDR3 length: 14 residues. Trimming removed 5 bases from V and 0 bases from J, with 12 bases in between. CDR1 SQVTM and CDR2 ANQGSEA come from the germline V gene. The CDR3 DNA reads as TGCAGCGTTCGAGAAGGAATGAGCACAGATACGCAGTATTTT. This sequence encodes CSVREGMSTDTQYF.

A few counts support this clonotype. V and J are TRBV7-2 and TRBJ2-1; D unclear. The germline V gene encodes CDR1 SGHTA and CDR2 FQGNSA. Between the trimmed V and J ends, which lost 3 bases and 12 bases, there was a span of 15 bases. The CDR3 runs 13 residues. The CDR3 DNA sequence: TGTACCAGCAGCTTCGTCCGTCTATCGGGGCAGTTCTTC. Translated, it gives CTSSFVRLSGQFF.

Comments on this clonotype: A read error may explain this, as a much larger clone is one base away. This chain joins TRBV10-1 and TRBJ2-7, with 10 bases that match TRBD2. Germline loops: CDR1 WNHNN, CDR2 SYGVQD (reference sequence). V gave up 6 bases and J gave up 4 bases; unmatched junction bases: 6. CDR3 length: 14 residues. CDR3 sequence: CASRPSGSRYEQYF. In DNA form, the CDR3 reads TGCGCCAGCAGGCCTAGCGGGAGTAGGTACGAGCAGTACTTC.

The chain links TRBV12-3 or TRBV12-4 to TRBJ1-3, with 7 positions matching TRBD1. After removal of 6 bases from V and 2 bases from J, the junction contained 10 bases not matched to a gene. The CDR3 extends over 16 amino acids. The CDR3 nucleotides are TGTGCCAGCAGAAATACAGGGGCGAGGACTGGAAACACCATATATTTT. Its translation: CASRNTGARTGNTIYF.

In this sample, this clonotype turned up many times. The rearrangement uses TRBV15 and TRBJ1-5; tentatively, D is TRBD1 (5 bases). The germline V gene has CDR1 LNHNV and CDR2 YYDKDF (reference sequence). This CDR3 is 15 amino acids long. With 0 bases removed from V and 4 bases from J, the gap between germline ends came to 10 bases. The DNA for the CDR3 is TGTGCCACCAGCAGAGATCGGGGGTCAAATCAGCCCCAGCATTTT. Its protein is CATSRDRGSNQPQHF.

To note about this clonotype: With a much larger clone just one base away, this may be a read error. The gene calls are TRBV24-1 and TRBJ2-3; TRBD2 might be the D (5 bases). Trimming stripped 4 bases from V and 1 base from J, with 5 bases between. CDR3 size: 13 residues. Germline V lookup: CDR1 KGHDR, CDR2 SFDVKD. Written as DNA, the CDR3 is TGTGCCACCAGTGAAGCGGGCACAGATACGCAGTATTTT. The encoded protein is CATSEAGTDTQYF.

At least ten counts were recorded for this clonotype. CDR3 DNA sequence: TGTGCCAGCAGTTACGGGAAGATCTACAATGAGCAGTTCTTC. Translating it yields CASSYGKIYNEQFF. This chain links TRBV6-6 with TRBJ2-1; no definite D call. The CDR3 is 14 amino acids. Germline CDR1 reads MNHNY; CDR2 reads SVGAGI (reference sequence). The ends were cut back, 2 bases at V and 3 bases at J, with 8 bases in the middle.

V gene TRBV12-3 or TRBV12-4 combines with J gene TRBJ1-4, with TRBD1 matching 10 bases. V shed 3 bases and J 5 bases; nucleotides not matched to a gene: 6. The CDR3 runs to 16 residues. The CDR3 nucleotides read TGTGCCAGCAGTTTCCTGCTGACAGGGGGCAATGAAAAACTGTTTTTT. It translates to CASSFLLTGGNEKLFF.

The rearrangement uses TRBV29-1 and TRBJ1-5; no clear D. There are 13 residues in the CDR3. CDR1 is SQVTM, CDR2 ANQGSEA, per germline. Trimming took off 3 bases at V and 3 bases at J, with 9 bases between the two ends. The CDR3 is CSVESDINQPQHF. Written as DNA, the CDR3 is TGCAGCGTTGAGAGCGACATCAATCAGCCCCAGCATTTT.

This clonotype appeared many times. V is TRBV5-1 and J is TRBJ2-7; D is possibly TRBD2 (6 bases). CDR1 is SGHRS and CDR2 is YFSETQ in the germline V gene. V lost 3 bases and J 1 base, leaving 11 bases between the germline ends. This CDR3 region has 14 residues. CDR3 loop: CASSWGEASYEQYF. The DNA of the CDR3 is TGCGCCAGCAGCTGGGGGGAGGCGTCCTACGAGCAGTACTTC. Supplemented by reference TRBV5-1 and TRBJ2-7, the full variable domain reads KAGVTQTPRYLIKTRGQQVTLSCSPISGHRSVSWYQQTPGQGLQFLFEYFSETQRNKGNFPGRFSGRQFSNSRSEMNVSTLELGDSALYLCASSWGEASYEQYFGPGTRLTVT.

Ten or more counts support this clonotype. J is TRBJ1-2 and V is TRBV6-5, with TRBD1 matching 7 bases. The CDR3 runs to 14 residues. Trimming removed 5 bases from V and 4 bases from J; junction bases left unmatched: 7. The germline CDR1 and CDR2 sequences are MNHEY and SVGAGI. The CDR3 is CASSTGQAAYGYTF. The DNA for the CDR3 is TGTGCCAGCAGTACAGGACAGGCTGCCTATGGCTACACCTTC.

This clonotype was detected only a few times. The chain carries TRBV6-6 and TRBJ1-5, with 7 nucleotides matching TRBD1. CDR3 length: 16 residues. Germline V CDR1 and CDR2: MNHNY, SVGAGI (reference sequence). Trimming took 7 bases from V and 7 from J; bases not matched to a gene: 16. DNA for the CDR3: TGTGCCAGCACCCGGGGGGGTGACAGGGTCGGCCAGCCCCAGCATTTT. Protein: CASTRGGDRVGQPQHF.

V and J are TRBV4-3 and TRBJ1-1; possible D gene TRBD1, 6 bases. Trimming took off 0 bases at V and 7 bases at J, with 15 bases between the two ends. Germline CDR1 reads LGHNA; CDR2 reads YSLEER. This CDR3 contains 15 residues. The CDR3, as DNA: TGCGCCAGCAGCCAAGATCACAGGGCTTCTCTTGAAGCTTTCTTT. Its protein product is CASSQDHRASLEAFF.

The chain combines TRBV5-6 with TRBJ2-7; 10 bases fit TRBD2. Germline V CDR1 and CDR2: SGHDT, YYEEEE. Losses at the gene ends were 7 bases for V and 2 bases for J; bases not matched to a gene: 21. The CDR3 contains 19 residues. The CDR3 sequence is CASATRGAGGPSGPYEQYF. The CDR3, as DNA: TGTGCCAGCGCTACACGGGGAGCGGGAGGGCCATCCGGCCCCTACGAGCAGTACTTC.

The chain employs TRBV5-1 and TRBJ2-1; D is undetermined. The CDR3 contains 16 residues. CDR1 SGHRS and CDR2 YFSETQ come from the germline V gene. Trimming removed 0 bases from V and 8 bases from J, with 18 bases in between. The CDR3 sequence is CASSLAWTQVVDEQFF. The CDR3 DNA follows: TGCGCCAGCAGCTTGGCATGGACCCAGGTGGTGGATGAGCAGTTCTTC.

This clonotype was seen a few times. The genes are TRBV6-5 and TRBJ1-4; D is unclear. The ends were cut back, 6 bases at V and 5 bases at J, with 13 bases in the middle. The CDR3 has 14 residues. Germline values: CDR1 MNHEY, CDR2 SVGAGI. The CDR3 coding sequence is TGTGCCAGCAGGAAAGATCTGCCCAATGAAAAACTGTTTTTT. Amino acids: CASRKDLPNEKLFF.

CDR3 residues: CASSPGSSGIRNEQFF. The DNA for the CDR3 is TGTGCCAGCTCACCAGGGTCTAGCGGGATCCGCAATGAGCAGTTCTTC. The rearrangement uses TRBV18 and TRBJ2-1; 9 bases are shared with TRBD2. Unmatched junction bases numbered 8, after V lost 2 bases and J lost 6 bases. The CDR3 contains 16 residues. Per germline, CDR1 KGHSH and CDR2 LQKENI.

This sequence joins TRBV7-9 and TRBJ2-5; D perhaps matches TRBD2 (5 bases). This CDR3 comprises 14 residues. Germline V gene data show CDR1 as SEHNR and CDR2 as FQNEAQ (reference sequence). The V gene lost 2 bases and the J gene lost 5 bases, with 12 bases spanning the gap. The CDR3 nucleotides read TGTGCCAGCAGCTTATTTGAGGGTAGGGAGACCCAGTACTTC. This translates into CASSLFEGRETQYF.

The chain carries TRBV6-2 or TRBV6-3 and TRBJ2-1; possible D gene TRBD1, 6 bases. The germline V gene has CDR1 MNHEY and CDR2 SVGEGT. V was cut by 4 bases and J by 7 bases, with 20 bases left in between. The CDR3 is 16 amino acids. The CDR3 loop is CASSFPQGSYWNEQFF. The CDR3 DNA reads TGTGCCAGCAGTTTCCCCCAGGGGAGTTATTGGAATGAGCAGTTCTTC.

This CDR3 is CASTASGLQQYF. The CDR3 DNA reads TGTGCCAGCACGGCTAGCGGGCTCCAGCAGTACTTC. V gene TRBV3-1 combines with J gene TRBJ2-5, with 8 bases identical to TRBD2. CDR1 is LGHDT, CDR2 YNNKEL, per germline (reference sequence). The CDR3 runs to 12 residues. With 7 bases clipped from V and 11 bases from J, the junction kept 9 bases outside the gene matches.

CDR3 DNA: TGTGCCAGCAGCACGGCTAGCGGGGGACCCTACGAGCAGTACTTC. Translation gives CASSTASGGPYEQYF. The V gene is TRBV7-2, the J gene TRBJ2-7; 10 nucleotides agree with TRBD2. Germline CDR1 SGHTA, CDR2 FQGNSA. V dropped 5 bases and J dropped 2; count of bases not matched to a gene: 6. This CDR3 has 15 amino acids. Full variable domain (outside the CDR3, taken from reference TRBV7-2 and TRBJ2-7): GAGVSQSPSNKVTEKGKDVELRCDPISGHTALYWYRQSLGQGLEFLIYFQGNSAPDKSGLPSDRFSAERTGGSVSTLTIQRTQQEDSAVYLCASSTASGGPYEQYFGPGTRLTVT.